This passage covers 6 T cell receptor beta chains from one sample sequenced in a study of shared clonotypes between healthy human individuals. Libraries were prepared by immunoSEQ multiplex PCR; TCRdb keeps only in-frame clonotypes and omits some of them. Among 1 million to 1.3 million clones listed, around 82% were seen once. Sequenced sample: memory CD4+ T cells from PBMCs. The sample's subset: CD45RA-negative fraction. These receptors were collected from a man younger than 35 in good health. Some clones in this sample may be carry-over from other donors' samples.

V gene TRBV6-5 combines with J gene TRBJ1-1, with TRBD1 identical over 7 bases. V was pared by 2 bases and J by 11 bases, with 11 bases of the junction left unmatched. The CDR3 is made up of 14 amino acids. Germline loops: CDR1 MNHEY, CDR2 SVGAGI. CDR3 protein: CASSYGWQGVEAFF. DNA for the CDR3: TGTGCCAGCAGTTACGGATGGCAGGGGGTTGAGGCTTTCTTT.

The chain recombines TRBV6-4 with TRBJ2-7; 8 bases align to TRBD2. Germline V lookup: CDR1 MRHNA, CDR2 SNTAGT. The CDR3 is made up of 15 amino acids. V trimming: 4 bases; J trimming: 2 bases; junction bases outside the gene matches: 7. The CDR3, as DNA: TGTGCCAGCAGTGTAGAAATAGCGGGACCCTACGAGCAGTACTTC. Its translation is CASSVEIAGPYEQYF.

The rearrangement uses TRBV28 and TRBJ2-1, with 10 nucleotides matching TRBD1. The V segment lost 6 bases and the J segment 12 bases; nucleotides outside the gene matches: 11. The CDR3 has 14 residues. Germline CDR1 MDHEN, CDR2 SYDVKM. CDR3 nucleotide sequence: TGTGCCAGCAGGAAGACAGGGGGCCGGTCTGGGCAGTTCTTC. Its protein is CASRKTGGRSGQFF.

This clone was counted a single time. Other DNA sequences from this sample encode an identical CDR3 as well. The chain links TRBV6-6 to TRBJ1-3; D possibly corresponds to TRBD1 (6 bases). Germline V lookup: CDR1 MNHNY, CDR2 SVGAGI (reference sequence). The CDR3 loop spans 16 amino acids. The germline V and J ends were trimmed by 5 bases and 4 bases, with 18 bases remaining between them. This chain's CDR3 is CASSPRQESTGNTIYF. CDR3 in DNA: TGTGCCAGCAGTCCTCGACAGGAATCGACAGGAAACACCATATATTTT.

CDR3 region: CASSSRGVADEQFF. The CDR3 nucleotides are TGTGCCAGCAGCTCCCGAGGGGTAGCGGATGAGCAGTTCTTC. The chain couples TRBV7-9 to TRBJ2-1; a possible D gene is TRBD2 (6 bases). The V and J ends lost 4 bases and 8 bases respectively, with 15 bases between them. Germline CDR1 is SEHNR and CDR2 is FQNEAQ (reference sequence). This CDR3 comprises 14 residues. Looking up the rest from reference TRBV7-9 and TRBJ2-1 gives the full variable domain: DTGVSQNPRHKITKRGQNVTFRCDPISEHNRLYWYRQTLGQGPEFLTYFQNEAQLEKSRLLSDRFSAERPKGSFSTLEIQRTEQGDSAMYLCASSSRGVADEQFFGPGTRLTVL.

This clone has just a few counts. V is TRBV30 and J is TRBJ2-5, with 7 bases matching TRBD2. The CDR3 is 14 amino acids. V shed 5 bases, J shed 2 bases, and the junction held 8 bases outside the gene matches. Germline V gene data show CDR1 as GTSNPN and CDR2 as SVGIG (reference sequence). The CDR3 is CAWSWGGVQETQYF. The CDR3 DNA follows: TGTGCCTGGTCTTGGGGGGGGGTTCAAGAGACCCAGTACTTC.